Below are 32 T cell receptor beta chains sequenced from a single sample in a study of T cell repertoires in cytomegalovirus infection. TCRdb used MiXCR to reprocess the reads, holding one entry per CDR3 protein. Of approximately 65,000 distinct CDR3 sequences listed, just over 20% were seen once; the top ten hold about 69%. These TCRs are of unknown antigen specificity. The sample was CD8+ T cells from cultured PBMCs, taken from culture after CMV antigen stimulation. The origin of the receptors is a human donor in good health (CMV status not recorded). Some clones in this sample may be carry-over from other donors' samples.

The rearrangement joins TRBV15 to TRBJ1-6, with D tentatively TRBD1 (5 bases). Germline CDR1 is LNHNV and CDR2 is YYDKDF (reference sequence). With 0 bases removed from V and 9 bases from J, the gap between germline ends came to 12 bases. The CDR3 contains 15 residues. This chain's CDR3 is CATSRDRDLSSPLHF. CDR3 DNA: TGTGCCACCAGCAGAGACAGGGATCTTTCTTCACCCCTCCACTTT.

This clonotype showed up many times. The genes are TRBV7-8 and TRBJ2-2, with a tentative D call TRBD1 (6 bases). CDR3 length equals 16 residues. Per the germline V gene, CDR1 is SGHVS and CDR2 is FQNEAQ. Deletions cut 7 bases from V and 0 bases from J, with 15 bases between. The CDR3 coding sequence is TGTGCCAGCAATGTACCCGGGACATCGAACACCGGGGAGCTGTTTTTT. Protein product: CASNVPGTSNTGELFF.

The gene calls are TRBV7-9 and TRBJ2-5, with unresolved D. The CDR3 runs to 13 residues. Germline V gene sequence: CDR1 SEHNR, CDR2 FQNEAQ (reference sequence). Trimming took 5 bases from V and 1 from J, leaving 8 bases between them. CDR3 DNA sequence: TGTGCCAGCAGCCAGAATTCCCAAGAGACCCAGTACTTC. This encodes CASSQNSQETQYF.

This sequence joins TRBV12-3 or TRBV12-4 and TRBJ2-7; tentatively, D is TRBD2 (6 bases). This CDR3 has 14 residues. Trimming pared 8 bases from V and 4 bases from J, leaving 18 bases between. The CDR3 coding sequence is TGTGCCAGCGTTGGTGGAGGGACTGCATACGAGCAGTACTTC. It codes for CASVGGGTAYEQYF.

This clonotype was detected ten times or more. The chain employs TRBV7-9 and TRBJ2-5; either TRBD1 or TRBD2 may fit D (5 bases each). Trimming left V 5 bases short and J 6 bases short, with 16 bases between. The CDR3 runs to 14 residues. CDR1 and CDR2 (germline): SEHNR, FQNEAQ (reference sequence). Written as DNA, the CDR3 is TGTGCCAGCAGCGGGGACGATTCGGTGCAGACCCAGTACTTC. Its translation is CASSGDDSVQTQYF.

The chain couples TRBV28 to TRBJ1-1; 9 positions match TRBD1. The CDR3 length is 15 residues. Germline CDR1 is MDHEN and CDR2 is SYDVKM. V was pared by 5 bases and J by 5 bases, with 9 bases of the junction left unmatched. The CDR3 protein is CASSPRTGAGTEAFF. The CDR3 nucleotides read TGTGCCAGCAGTCCCCGGACAGGGGCGGGGACTGAAGCTTTCTTT.

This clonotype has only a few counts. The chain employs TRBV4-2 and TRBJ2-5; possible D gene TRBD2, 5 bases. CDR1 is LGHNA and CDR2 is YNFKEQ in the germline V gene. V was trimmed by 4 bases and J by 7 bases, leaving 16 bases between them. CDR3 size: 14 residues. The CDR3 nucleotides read TGTGCCAGCAGCCGCGCACCCCGGGAAGGGACCCAGTACTTC. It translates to CASSRAPREGTQYF.

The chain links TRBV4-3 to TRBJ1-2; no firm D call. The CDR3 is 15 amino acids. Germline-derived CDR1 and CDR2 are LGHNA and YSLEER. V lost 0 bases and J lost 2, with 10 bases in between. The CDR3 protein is CASSQERNSNYGYTF. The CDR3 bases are TGCGCCAGCAGCCAAGAAAGGAACAGCAACTATGGCTACACCTTC.

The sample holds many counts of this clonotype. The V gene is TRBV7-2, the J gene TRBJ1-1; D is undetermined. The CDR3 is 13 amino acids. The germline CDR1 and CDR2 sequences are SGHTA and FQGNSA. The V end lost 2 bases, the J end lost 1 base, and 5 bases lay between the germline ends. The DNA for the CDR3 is TGTGCCAGCAGCTTACCGGGGAACACTGAAGCTTTCTTT. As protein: CASSLPGNTEAFF.

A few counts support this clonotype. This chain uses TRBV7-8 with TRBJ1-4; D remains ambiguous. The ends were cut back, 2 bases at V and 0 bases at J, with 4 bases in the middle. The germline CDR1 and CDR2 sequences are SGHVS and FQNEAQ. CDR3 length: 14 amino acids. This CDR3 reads CASSLSSTNEKLFF. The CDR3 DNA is TGTGCCAGCAGCTTATCCTCAACTAATGAAAAACTGTTTTTT.

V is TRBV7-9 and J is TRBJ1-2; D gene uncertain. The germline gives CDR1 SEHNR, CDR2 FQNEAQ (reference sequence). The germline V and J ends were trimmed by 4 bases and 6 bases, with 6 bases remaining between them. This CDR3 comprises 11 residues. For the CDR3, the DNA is TGTGCCAGCAGCTCCCCCCATGGCTACACCTTC. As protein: CASSSPHGYTF.

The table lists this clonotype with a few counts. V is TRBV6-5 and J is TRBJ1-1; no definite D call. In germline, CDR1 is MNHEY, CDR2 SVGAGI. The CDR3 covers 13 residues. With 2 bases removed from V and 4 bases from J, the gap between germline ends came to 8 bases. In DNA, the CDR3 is TGTGCCAGCAGTTACGAGGTGGGCACTGAAGCTTTCTTT. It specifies CASSYEVGTEAFF.

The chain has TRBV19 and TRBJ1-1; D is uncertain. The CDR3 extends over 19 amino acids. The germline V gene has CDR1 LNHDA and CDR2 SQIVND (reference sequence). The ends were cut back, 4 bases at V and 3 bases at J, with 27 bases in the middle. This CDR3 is CASSTAREGKSSRDTEAFF. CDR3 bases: TGTGCCAGTAGTACGGCTAGGGAAGGGAAGTCGAGCCGCGACACTGAAGCTTTCTTT.

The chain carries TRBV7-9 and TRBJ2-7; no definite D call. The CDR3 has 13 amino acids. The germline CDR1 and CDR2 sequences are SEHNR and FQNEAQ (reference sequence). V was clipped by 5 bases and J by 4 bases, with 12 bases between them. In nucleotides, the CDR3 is TGTGCCAGCAGCCCCCAAACCATTTACGAGCAGTACTTC. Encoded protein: CASSPQTIYEQYF.

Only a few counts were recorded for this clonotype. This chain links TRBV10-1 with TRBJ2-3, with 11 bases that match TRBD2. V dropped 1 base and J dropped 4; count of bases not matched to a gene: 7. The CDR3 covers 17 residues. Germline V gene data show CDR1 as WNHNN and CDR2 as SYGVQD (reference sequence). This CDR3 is CASSELSSGGPSDTQYF. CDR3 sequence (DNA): TGCGCCAGCAGTGAGTTGTCTAGCGGGGGGCCTTCAGATACGCAGTATTTT.

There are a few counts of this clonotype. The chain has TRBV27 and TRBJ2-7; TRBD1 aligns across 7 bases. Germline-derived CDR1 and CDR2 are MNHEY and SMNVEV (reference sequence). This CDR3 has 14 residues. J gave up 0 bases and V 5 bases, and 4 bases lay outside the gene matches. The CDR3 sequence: CASSGTAFSYEQYF. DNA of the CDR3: TGTGCCAGCAGTGGGACAGCCTTCTCCTACGAGCAGTACTTC.

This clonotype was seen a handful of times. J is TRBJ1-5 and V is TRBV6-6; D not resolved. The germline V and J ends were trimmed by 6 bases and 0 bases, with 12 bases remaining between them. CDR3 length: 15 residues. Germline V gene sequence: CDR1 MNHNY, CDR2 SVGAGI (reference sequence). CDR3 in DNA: TGTGCCAGCAGGACGGAACAATATAGCAATCAGCCCCAGCATTTT. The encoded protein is CASRTEQYSNQPQHF.

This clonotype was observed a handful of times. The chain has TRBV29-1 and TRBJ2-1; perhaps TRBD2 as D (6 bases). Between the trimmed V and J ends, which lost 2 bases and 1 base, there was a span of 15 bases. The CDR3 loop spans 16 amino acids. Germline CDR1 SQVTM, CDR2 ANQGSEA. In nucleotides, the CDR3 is TGCAGCGTTGAATCGGCAGGGAGGAGGTCCTACAATGAGCAGTTCTTC. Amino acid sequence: CSVESAGRRSYNEQFF.

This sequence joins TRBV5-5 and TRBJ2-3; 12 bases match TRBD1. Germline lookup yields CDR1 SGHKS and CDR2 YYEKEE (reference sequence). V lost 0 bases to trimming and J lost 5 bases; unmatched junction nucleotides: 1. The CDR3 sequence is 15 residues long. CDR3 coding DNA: TGTGCCAGCAGCTTGGGGGACAGGGGGCAAGATACGCAGTATTTT. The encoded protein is CASSLGDRGQDTQYF. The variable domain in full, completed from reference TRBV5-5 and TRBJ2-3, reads DAGVTQSPTHLIKTRGQQVTLRCSPISGHKSVSWYQQVLGQGPQFIFQYYEKEERGRGNFPDRFSARQFPNYSSELNVNALLLGDSALYLCASSLGDRGQDTQYFGPGTRLTVL.

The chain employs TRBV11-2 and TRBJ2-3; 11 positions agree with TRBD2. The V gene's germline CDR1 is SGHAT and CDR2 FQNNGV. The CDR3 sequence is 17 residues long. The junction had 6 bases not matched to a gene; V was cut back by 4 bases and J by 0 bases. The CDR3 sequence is CASSYRGLAASTDTQYF. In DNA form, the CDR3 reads TGTGCCAGCAGCTATAGGGGACTAGCGGCTAGCACAGATACGCAGTATTTT.

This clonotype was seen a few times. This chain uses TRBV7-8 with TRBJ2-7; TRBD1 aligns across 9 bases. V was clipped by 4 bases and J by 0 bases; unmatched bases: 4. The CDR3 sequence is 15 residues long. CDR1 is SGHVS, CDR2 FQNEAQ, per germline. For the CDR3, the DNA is TGTGCCAGCAGCTACGGGACAGGGAGCTCCTACGAGCAGTACTTC. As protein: CASSYGTGSSYEQYF. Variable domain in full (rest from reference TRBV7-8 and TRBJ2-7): GAGVSQSPRYKVAKRGQDVALRCDPISGHVSLFWYQQALGQGPEFLTYFQNEAQLDKSGLPSDRFFAERPEGSVSTLKIQRTQQEDSAVYLCASSYGTGSSYEQYFGPGTRLTVT.

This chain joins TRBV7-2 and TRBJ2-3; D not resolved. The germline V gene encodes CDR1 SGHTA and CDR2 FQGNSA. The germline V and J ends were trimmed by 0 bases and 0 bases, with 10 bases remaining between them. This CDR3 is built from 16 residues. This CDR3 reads CASSLAQQTSTDTQYF. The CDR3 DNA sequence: TGTGCCAGCAGCTTAGCACAACAGACTAGCACAGATACGCAGTATTTT.

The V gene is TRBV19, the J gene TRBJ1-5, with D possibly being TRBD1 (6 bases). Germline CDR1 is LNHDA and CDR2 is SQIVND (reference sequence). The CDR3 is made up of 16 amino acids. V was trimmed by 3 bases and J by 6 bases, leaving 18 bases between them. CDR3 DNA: TGTGCCAGTAGTATTGCGGCAGGGGAGTTGGGTCAGCCCCAGCATTTT. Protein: CASSIAAGELGQPQHF.

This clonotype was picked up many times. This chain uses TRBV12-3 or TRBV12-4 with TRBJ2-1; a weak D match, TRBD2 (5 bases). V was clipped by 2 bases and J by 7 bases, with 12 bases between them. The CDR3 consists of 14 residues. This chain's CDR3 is CASSLPTRGNEQFF. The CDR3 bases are TGTGCCAGCAGTTTACCTACGCGAGGGAATGAGCAGTTCTTC.

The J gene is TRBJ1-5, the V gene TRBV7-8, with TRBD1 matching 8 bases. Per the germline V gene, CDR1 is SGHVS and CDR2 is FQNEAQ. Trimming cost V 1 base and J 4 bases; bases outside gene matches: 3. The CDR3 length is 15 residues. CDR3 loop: CASSLGTGTNQPQHF. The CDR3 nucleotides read TGTGCCAGCAGCTTAGGGACAGGGACTAATCAGCCCCAGCATTTT.

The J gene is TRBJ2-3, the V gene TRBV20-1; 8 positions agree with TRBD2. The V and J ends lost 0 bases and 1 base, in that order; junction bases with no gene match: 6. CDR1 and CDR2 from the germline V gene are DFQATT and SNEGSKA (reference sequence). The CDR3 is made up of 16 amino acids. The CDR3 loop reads CSARDIVAGRTDTQYF. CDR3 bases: TGCAGTGCTAGAGATATAGTAGCGGGGCGCACAGATACGCAGTATTTT.

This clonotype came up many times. CDR3 sequence (DNA): TGTGCCAGCAGCTCACGACCGGGGGGAACTGAAGCTTTCTTT. Its translation is CASSSRPGGTEAFF. The chain links TRBV7-8 to TRBJ1-1; possible D gene TRBD1, 5 bases. CDR1 and CDR2 (germline): SGHVS, FQNEAQ. V lost 4 bases to trimming and J lost 5 bases, with 14 bases between them. CDR3 length: 14 amino acids.

CDR3 amino acids: CASSLVARGNTEAFF. The CDR3, as DNA: TGTGCCAGCAGCTTGGTGGCGAGGGGGAACACTGAAGCTTTCTTT. The chain employs TRBV5-6 and TRBJ1-1; TRBD1 might be the D (5 bases). This CDR3 is built from 15 residues. Trimming cost V 0 bases and J 1 base, with 10 bases left between them. CDR1 SGHDT and CDR2 YYEEEE come from the germline V gene.

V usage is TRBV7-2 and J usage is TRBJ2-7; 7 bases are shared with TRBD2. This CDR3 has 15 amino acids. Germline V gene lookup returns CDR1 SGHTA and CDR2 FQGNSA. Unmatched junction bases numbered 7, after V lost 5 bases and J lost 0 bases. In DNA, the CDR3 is TGTGCCAGCAGCGAAAGGGAGGGGCTCTCCTACGAGCAGTACTTC. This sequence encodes CASSEREGLSYEQYF.

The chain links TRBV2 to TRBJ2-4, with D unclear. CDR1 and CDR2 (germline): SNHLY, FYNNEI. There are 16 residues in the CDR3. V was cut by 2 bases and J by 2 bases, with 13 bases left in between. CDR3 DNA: TGTGCCAGCAGTGAAATGAAGGGATCGACCAAAAACATTCAGTACTTC. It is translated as CASSEMKGSTKNIQYF.

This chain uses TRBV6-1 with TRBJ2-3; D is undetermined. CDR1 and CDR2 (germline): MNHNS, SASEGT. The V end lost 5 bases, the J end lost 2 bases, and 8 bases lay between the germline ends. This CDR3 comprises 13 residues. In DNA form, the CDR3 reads TGTGCCAGCAGTTACAACCCCACAGATACGCAGTATTTT. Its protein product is CASSYNPTDTQYF.

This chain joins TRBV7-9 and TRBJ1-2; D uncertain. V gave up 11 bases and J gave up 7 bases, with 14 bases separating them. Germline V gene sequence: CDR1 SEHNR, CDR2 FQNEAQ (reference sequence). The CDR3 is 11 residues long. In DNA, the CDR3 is TGTGCCTTCCAGGCCCTGGGTGGCTACACCTTC. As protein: CAFQALGGYTF.